The clone carrying this T cell receptor (beta chain) was detected once. CDR1 is MNHEY, CDR2 SVGAGI, per germline. Germline trimming cut 4 bases from V and 5 bases from J; bases unmatched to any gene: 6. This CDR3 contains 14 residues. This sample is drawn from a study of T cells after somatic rescue of genetic block. Here immunoSEQ multiplex PCR was the method, and the copy in TCRdb shows in-frame clones only, minus some. The sample has 7,500 or so clones, over 70% seen once. Material for sequencing was peripheral blood mononuclear cells (PBMCs). The origin of this receptor is a boy younger than 18. The chain employs TRBV6-5 and TRBJ2-5, with 8 bases identical to TRBD1. Written as DNA, the CDR3 is TGTGCCAGCAGTTTGGGACAGGTCCTCGAGACCCAGTACTTC. It translates to CASSLGQVLETQYF.